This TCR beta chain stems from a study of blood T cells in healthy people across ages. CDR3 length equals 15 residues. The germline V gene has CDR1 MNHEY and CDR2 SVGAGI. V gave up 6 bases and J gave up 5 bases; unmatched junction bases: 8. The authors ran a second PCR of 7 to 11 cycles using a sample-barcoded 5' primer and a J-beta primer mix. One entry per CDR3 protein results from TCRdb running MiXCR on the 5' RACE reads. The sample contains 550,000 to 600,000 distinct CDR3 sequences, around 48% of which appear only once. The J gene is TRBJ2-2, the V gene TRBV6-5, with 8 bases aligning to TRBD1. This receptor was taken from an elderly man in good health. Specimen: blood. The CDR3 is CASRPAGGITGELFF. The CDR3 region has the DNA TGTGCCAGCAGGCCCGCAGGGGGCATAACCGGGGAGCTGTTTTTT.